This entry describes one T cell receptor (beta chain). Its target is unknown. This sample was taken from a study of shared clonotypes between healthy human individuals. Study results and limitations: Generally, naive subsets came out with larger estimated richness than memory subsets.

Cells designated naive CD8 were CD45RO-negative and were positively selected for CCR7, with terminally differentiated effector memory CD45RA+ cells excluded. Caucasian adults residing in Nashville, Tennessee made up all the donors. Here immunoSEQ multiplex PCR was the method, and the copy in TCRdb shows in-frame clones only, minus some. The repertoire holds more than 2 million clones, 85% to 95% seen once, with roughly 1% in the top ten. With 3 bases removed from V and 1 base from J, the gap between germline ends came to 12 bases. The CDR3 has 16 residues. Germline V lookup: CDR1 WNHNN, CDR2 SYGVQD (reference sequence).

What was sequenced was naive CD8+ T cells sorted from blood. This sequence originates from a man aged 18 to 30 in good health. The chain carries TRBV10-1 and TRBJ2-2; D assignment may be TRBD1 or TRBD2 (5 bases each). The CDR3 DNA sequence: TGCGCCAGCAGTGACCACCGGGACCAGAACACCGGGGAGCTGTTTTTT. Translated: CASSDHRDQNTGELFF.